This T cell receptor beta chain was identified in a study of shared clonotypes between healthy human individuals. CD8 cells regarded as naive lacked CD45RO, were positively chosen for CCR7, and omitted terminally differentiated effector memory CD45RA+ cells. Using immunoSEQ multiplex PCR, the repertoire was profiled, and TCRdb retains in-frame clones only, with some absent. The sample yields over 800,000 clones, 80% to 95% seen once. Trimming left V 4 bases short and J 0 bases short, with 19 bases between. The CDR3 is 17 amino acids. Germline V lookup: CDR1 SGDLS, CDR2 YYNGEE. The chain couples TRBV9 to TRBJ1-2; possibly TRBD1 for D (5 bases). Specimen: naive CD8+ T cells sorted from blood. This TCR derives from a man between 25 and 39 years old in good health. Written as DNA, the CDR3 is TGTGCCAGCAGCAACATCGAGACCAGGGAGACTAACTATGGCTACACCTTC. It codes for CASSNIETRETNYGYTF.